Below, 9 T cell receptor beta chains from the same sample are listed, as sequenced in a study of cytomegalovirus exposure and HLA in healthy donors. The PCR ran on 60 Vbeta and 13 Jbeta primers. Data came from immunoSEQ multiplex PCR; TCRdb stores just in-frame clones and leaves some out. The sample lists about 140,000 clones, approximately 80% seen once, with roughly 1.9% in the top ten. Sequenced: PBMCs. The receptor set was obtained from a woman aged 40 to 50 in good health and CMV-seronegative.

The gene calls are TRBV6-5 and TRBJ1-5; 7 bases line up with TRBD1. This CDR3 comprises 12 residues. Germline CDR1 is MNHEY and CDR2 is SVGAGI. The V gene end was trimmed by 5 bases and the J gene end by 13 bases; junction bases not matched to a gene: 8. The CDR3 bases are TGTGCCAGCAGTGAAGTTCGGGACAGACAGCATTTT. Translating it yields CASSEVRDRQHF.

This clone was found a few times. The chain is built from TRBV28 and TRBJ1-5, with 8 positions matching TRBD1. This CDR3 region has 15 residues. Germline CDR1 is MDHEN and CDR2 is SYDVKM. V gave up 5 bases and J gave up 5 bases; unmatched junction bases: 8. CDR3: CASSPGTGGYQPQHF. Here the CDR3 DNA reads TGTGCCAGCAGTCCGGGGACAGGAGGGTATCAGCCCCAGCATTTT.

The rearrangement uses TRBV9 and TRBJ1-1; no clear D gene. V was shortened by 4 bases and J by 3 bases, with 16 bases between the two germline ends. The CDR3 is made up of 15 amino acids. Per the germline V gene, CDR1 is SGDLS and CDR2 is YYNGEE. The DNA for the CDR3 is TGTGCCAGCAGCCCTAGGGAGAAAAGCTACACTGAAGCTTTCTTT. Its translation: CASSPREKSYTEAFF.

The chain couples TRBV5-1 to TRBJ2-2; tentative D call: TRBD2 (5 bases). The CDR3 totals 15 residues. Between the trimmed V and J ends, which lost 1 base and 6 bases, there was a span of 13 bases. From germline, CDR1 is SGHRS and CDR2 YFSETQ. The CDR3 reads CASSLITRAAGELFF. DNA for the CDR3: TGCGCCAGCAGCTTGATTACGAGGGCAGCCGGGGAGCTGTTTTTT.

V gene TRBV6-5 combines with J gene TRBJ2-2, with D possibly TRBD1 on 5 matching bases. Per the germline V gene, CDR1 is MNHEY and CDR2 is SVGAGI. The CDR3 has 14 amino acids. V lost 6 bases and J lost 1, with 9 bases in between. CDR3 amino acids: CASRRTRNTGELFF. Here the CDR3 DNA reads TGTGCCAGCAGGCGGACAAGGAACACCGGGGAGCTGTTTTTT.

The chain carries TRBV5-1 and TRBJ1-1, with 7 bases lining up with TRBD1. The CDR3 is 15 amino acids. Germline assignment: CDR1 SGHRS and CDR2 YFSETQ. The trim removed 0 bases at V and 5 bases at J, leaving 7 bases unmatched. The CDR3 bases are TGCGCCAGCAGCTTGGGACAATACAGGGGAACTGAAGCTTTCTTT. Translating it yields CASSLGQYRGTEAFF.

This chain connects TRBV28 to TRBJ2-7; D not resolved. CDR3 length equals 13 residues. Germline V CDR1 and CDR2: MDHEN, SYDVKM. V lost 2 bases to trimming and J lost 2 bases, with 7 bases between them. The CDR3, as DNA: TGTGCCAGCAGTTTAGGAGCCCCCTACGAGCAGTACTTC. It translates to CASSLGAPYEQYF. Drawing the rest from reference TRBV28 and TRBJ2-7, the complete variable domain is DVKVTQSSRYLVKRTGEKVFLECVQDMDHENMFWYRQDPGLGLRLIYFSYDVKMKEKGDIPEGYSVSREKKERFSLILESASTNQTSMYLCASSLGAPYEQYFGPGTRLTVT.

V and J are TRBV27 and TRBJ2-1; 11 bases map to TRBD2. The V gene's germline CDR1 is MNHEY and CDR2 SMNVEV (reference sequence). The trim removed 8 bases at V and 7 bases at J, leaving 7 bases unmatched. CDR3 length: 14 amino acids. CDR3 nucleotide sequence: TGTGCCAGCGGTAGCGGGGGGGCCTTAAATGAGCAGTTCTTC. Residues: CASGSGGALNEQFF.

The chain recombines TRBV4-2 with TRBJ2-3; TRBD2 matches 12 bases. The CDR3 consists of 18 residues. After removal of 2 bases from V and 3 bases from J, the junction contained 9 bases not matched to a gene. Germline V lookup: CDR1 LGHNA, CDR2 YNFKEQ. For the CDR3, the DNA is TGTGCCAGCAGCCAATCAACACGACTAGCGGGAGTGACAGATACGCAGTATTTT. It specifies CASSQSTRLAGVTDTQYF.